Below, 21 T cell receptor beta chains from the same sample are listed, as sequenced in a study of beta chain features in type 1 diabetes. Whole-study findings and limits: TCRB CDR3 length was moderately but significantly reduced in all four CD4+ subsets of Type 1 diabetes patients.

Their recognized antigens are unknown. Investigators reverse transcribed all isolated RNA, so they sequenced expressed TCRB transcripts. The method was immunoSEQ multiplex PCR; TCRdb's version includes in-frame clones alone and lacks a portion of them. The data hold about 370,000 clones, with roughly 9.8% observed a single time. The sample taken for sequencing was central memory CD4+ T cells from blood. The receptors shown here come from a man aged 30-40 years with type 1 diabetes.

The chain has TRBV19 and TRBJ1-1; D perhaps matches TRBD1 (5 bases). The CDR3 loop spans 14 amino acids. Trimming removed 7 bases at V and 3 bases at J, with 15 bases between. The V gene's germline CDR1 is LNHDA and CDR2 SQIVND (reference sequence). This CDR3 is CASTPPWGDTEAFF. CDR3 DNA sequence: TGTGCCAGTACTCCTCCCTGGGGGGACACTGAAGCTTTCTTT.

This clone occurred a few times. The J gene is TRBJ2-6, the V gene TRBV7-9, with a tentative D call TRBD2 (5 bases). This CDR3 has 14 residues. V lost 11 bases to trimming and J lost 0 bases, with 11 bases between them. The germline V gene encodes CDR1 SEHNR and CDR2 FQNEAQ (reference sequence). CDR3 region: CAGGRLSGANVLTF. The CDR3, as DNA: TGTGCCGGCGGGCGGCTCTCTGGGGCCAACGTCCTGACTTTC.

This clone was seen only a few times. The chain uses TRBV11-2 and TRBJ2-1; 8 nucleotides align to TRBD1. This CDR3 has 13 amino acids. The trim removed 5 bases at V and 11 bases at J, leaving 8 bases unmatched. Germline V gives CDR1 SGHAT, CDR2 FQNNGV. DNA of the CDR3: TGTGCCAGCAGCACGGACAGGGACATGCAGCAGTTCTTC. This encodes CASSTDRDMQQFF.

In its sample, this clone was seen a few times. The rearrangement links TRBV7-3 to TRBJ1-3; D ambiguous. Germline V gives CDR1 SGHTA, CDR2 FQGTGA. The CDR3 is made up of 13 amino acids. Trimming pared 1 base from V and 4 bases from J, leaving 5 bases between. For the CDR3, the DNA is TGTGCCAGCAGCTTAAGTCAGGGAAACACCATATATTTT. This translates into CASSLSQGNTIYF.

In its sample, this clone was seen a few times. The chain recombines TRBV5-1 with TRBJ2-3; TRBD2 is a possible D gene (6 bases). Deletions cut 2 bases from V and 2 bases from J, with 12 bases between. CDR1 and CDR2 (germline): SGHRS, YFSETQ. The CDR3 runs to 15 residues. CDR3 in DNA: TGCGCCAGCAGCTTACCTGGGGGGAACACAGATACGCAGTATTTT. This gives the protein CASSLPGGNTDTQYF.

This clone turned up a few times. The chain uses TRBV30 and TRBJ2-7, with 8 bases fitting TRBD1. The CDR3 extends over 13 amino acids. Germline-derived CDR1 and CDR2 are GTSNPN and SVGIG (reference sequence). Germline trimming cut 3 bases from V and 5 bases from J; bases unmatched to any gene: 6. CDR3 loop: CAWRRTGIHEQYF. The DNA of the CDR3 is TGTGCCTGGAGGAGGACAGGGATCCACGAGCAGTACTTC.

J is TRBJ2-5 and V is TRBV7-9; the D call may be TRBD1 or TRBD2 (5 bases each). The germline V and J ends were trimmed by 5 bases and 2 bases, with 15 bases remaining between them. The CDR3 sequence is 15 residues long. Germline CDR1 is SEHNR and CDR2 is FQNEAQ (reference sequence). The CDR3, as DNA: TGTGCCAGCAGCCCAGGTGGGGGTGGGCAAGAGACCCAGTACTTC. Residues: CASSPGGGGQETQYF.

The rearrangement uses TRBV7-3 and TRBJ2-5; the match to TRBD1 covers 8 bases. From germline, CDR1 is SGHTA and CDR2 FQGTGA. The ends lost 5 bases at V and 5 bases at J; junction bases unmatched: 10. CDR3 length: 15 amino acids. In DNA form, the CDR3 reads TGTGCCAGCAGCCCGCAGGGGGCGGGGAAGGAGACCCAGTACTTC. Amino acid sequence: CASSPQGAGKETQYF. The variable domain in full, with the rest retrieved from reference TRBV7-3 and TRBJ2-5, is GAGVSQTPSNKVTEKGKYVELRCDPISGHTALYWYRQSLGQGPEFLIYFQGTGAADDSGLPNDRFFAVRPEGSVSTLKIQRTERGDSAVYLCASSPQGAGKETQYFGPGTRLLVL.

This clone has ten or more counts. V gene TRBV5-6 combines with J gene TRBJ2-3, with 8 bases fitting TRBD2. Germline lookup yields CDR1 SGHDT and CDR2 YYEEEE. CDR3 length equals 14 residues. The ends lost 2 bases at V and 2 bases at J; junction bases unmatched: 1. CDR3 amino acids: CASSLLAVTDTQYF. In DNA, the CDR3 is TGTGCCAGCAGCTTACTAGCGGTCACAGATACGCAGTATTTT. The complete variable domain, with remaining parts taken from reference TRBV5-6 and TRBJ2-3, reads DAGVTQSPTHLIKTRGQQVTLRCSPKSGHDTVSWYQQALGQGPQFIFQYYEEEERQRGNFPDRFSGHQFPNYSSELNVNALLLGDSALYLCASSLLAVTDTQYFGPGTRLTVL.

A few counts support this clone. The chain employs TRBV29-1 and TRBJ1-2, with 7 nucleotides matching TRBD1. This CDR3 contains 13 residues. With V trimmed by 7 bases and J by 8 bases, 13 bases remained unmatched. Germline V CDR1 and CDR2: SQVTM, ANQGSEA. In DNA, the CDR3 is TGCAGCGCCGAACAGGGGACTGGGTACGGCTACACCTTC. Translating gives CSAEQGTGYGYTF.

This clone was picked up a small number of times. This CDR3 reads CASSLGRGTYEQYF. CDR3 DNA: TGTGCCAGCAGCTTAGGGAGGGGGACCTACGAGCAGTACTTC. This sequence joins TRBV7-2 and TRBJ2-7; D may correspond to TRBD1 or TRBD2 (6 bases each). Trimming took 1 base from V and 2 from J, leaving 9 bases between them. The CDR3 has 14 amino acids. Germline CDR1 reads SGHTA; CDR2 reads FQGNSA.

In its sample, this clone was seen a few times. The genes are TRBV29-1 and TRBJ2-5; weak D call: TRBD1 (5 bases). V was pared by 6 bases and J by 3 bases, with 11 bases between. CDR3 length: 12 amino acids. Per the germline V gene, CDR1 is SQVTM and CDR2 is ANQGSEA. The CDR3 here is CSVTGLKETQYF. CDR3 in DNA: TGCAGCGTCACAGGTCTGAAAGAGACCCAGTACTTC.

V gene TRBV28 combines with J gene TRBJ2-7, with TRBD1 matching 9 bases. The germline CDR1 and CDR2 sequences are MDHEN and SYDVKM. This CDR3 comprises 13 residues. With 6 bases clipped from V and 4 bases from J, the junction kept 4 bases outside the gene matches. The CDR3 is CASRPGQGYEQYF. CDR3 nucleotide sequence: TGTGCCAGCAGGCCCGGACAGGGGTACGAGCAGTACTTC.

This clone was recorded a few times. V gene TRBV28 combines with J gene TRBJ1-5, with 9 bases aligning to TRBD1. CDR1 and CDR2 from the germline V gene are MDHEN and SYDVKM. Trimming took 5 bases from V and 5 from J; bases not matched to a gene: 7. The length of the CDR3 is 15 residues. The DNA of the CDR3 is TGTGCCAGCAGTCCTCCACAGGGGGCGTATCAGCCCCAGCATTTT. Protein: CASSPPQGAYQPQHF.

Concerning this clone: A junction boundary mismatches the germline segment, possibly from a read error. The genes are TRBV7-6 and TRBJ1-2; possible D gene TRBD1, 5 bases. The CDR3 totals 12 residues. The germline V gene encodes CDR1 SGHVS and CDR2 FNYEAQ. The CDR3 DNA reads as TGTGCCAGCAGCTTAGAGCGAGGGGCACCCTACTTC. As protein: CASSLERGAPYF.

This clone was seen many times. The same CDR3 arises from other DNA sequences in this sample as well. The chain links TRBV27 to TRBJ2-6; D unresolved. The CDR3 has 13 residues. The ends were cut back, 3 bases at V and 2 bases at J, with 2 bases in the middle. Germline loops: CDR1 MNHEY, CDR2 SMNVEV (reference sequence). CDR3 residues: CASSFPGANVLTF. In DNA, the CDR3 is TGTGCCAGCAGTTTTCCTGGGGCCAACGTCCTGACTTTC.

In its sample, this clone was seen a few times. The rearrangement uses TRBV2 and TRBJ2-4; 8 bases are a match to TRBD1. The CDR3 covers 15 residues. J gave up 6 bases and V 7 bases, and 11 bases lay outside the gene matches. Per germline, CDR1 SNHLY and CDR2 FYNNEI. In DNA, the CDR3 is TGTGCCAGCACTTTTATTGCAGGACAGGGAAACATTCAGTACTTC. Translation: CASTFIAGQGNIQYF. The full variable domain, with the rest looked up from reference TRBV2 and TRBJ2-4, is EPEVTQTPSHQVTQMGQEVILRCVPISNHLYFYWYRQILGQKVEFLVSFYNNEISEKSEIFDDQFSVERPDGSNFTLKIRSTKLEDSAMYFCASTFIAGQGNIQYFGAGTRLSVL.

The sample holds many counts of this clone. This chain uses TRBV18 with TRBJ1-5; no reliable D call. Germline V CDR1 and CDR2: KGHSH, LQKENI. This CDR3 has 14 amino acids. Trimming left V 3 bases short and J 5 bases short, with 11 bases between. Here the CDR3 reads CASSPGYEDQPQHF. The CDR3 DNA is TGTGCCAGCTCACCGGGGTATGAGGATCAGCCCCAGCATTTT.

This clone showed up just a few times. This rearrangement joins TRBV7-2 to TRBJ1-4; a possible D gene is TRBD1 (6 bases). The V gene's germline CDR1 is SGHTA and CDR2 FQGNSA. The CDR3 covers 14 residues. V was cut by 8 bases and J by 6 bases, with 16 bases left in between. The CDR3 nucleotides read TGTGCCAGCCAGAGGGCCGGGGGCGATGAAAAACTGTTTTTT. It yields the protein CASQRAGGDEKLFF.

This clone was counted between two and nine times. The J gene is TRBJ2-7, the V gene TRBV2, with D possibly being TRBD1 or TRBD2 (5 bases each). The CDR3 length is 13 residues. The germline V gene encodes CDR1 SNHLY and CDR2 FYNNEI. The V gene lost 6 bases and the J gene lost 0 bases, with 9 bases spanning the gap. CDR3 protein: CASRRGSSYEQYF. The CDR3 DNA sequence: TGTGCCAGCAGGAGGGGCAGCTCCTACGAGCAGTACTTC.

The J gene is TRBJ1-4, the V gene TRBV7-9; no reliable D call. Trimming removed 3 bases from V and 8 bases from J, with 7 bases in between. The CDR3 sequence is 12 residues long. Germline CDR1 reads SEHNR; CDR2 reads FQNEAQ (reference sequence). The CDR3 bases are TGTGCCAGCAGCTTGTATCAGGAAAAACTGTTTTTT. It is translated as CASSLYQEKLFF.